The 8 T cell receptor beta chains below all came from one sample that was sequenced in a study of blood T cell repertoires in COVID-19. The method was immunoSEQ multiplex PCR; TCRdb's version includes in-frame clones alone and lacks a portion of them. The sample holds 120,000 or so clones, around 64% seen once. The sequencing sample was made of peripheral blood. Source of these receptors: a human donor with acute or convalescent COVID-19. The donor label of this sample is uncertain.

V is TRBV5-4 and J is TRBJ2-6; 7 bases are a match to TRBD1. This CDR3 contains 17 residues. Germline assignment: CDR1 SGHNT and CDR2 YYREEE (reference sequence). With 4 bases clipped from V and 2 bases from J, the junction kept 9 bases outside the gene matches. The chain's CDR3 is CASSPGTVRTGANVLTF. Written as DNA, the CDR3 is TGTGCCAGCAGCCCCGGGACAGTTCGGACTGGGGCCAACGTCCTGACTTTC.

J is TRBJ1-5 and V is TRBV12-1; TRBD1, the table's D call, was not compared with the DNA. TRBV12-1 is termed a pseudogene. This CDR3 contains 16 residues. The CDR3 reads CASSPPTGGANQPQHF. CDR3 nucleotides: TGTGCCAGCAGCCCCCCTACAGGGGGGGCCAATCAGCCCCAGCATTTT.

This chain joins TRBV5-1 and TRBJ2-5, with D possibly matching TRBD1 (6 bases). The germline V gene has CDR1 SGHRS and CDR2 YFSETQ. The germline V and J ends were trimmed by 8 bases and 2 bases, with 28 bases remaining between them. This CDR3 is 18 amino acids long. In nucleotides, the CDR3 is TGCGCCAGTACCCCCCAGGCAGGGGCCATCGCCCATCAAGAGACCCAGTACTTC. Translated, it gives CASTPQAGAIAHQETQYF.

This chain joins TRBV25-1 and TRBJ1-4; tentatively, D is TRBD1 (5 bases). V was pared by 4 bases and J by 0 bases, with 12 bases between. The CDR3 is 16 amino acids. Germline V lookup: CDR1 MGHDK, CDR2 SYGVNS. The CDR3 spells CASSAGLMATNEKLFF. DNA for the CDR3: TGTGCCAGCAGTGCAGGGTTAATGGCAACTAATGAAAAACTGTTTTTT.

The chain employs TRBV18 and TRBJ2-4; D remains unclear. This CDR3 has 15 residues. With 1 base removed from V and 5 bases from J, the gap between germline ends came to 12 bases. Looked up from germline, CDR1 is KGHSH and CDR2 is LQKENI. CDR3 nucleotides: TGTGCCAGCTCACCACTTCCCTCTGTCCAAAACATTCAGTACTTC. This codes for CASSPLPSVQNIQYF. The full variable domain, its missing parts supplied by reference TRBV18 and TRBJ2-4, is NAGVMQNPRHLVRRRGQEARLRCSPMKGHSHVYWYRQLPEEGLKFMVYLQKENIIDESGMPKERFSAEFPKEGPSILRIQQVVRGDSAAYFCASSPLPSVQNIQYFGAGTRLSVL.

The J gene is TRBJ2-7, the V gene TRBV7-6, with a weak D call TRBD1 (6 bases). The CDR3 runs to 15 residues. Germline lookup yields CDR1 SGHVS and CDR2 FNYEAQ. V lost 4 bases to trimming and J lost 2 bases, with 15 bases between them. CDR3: CASSSVAQGTYEQYF. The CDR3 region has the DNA TGTGCCAGCAGCTCGGTCGCACAGGGCACCTACGAGCAGTACTTC.

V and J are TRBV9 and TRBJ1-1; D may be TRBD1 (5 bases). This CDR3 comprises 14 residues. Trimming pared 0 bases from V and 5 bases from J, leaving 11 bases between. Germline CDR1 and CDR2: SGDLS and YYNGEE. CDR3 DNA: TGTGCCAGCAGCGTAGTTGGGGCGGGGACTGAAGCTTTCTTT. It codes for CASSVVGAGTEAFF. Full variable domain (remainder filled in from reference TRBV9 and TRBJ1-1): DSGVTQTPKHLITATGQRVTLRCSPRSGDLSVYWYQQSLDQGLQFLIQYYNGEERAKGNILERFSAQQFPDLHSELNLSSLELGDSALYFCASSVVGAGTEAFFGQGTRLTVV.

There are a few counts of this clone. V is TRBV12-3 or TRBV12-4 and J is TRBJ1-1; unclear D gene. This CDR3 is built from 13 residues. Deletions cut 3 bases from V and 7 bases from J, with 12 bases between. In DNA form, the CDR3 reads TGTGCCAGCAGTTTTGCCACCGGTGATGAAGCTTTCTTT. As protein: CASSFATGDEAFF.